This is a list of T cell receptor beta chains from one sample in a study of Graves' ophthalmopathy and Graves' hyperthyroidism. In TCRdb, the multiplex PCR reads were re-called with MiXCR into one record per CDR3 protein. This table has about 1.1 million distinct CDR3 sequences, roughly two fifths appearing once. The specimen sequenced was peripheral blood or thyroid tissue (not recorded which). These receptors were obtained from an adult man with Graves' hyperthyroidism. Both conserved end residues are part of each CDR3. A D gene is named only where the DNA matches it firmly. Only some rows state a clone size, as once, few, many or a class for expanded clones.

CDR3aa: CASRATSGQLLNQPQHF; CDR3nt: TGTGCCAGCAGGGCCACATCTGGACAGCTCCTCAATCAGCCCCAGCATTTT; d_gene: NA; abundance: NA; j_gene: TRBJ1-5; v_gene: TRBV24-1
CDR3aa: CATADGPFYEQYF; CDR3nt: TGTGCCACCGCGGACGGCCCCTTCTACGAGCAGTACTTC; d_gene: NA; abundance: NA; j_gene: TRBJ2-7; v_gene: TRBV10-3
CDR3aa: CATSRAGGADTQYF; CDR3nt: TGTGCCACCTCCAGAGCGGGAGGCGCCGATACGCAGTATTTT; d_gene: TRBD2; abundance: NA; j_gene: TRBJ2-3; v_gene: TRBV25-1
CDR3aa: CNPFPRESETQYF; CDR3nt: TGCAACCCTTTCCCCCGGGAATCAGAGACCCAGTACTTC; d_gene: NA; abundance: NA; j_gene: TRBJ2-5; v_gene: TRBV20-1
CDR3aa: CANSFTGVNYGYTF; CDR3nt: TGTGCCAACAGCTTCACAGGGGTTAACTATGGCTACACCTTC; d_gene: TRBD1; abundance: NA; j_gene: TRBJ1-2; v_gene: TRBV11-2
CDR3aa: CASSQMTGSGGNTIYF; CDR3nt: TGTGCCAGCAGCCAGATGACAGGGAGTGGCGGAAACACCATATATTTT; d_gene: TRBD1; abundance: NA; j_gene: TRBJ1-3; v_gene: TRBV9
CDR3aa: CASSLPTGRGSPLHF; CDR3nt: TGTGCCAGCAGCCTACCGACAGGCCGTGGATCACCCCTCCACTTT; d_gene: NA; abundance: NA; j_gene: TRBJ1-6; v_gene: TRBV14
CDR3aa: CASSSPGLDTEAFF; CDR3nt: TGTGCCAGCAGCTCGCCAGGGTTGGACACTGAAGCTTTCTTT; d_gene: NA; abundance: many; j_gene: TRBJ1-1; v_gene: TRBV13
CDR3aa: CASSQIFGSSYEQYF; CDR3nt: TGCGCCAGCAGCCAAATTTTTGGGAGCTCCTACGAGCAGTACTTC; d_gene: NA; abundance: NA; j_gene: TRBJ2-7; v_gene: TRBV4-1
CDR3aa: CASRGTTAYEQYF; CDR3nt: TGTGCCAGCAGGGGGACAACAGCCTACGAGCAGTACTTC; d_gene: NA; abundance: many; j_gene: TRBJ2-7; v_gene: TRBV6-5
CDR3aa: CASSPYLAGGGSRETQYF; CDR3nt: TGTGCCAGCAGCCCCTATCTCGCAGGGGGGGGTTCGCGGGAGACCCAGTACTTC; d_gene: NA; abundance: NA; j_gene: TRBJ2-5; v_gene: TRBV7-8
CDR3aa: CASRLRDPYEQYF; CDR3nt: TGTGCCAGCAGACTCAGGGACCCCTACGAGCAGTACTTC; d_gene: NA; abundance: NA; j_gene: TRBJ2-7; v_gene: TRBV7-8
CDR3aa: CAWSPGPGNTGELFF; CDR3nt: TGTGCCTGGAGTCCGGGGCCCGGAAACACCGGGGAGCTGTTTTTT; d_gene: NA; abundance: few; j_gene: TRBJ2-2; v_gene: TRBV30
CDR3aa: CASSEQRGRVYAFF; CDR3nt: TGTGCCAGCAGCGAACAGCGGGGGAGGGTATATGCTTTCTTT; d_gene: NA; abundance: NA; j_gene: TRBJ1-1; v_gene: TRBV7-8
CDR3aa: CSGGFTGNEQYF; CDR3nt: TGCAGCGGGGGGTTTACAGGGAACGAGCAGTACTTC; d_gene: NA; abundance: many; j_gene: TRBJ2-7; v_gene: TRBV29-1
CDR3aa: CASRLILSSYEQYF; CDR3nt: TGTGCCAGCAGATTAATTCTCAGCTCCTACGAGCAGTACTTC; d_gene: NA; abundance: NA; j_gene: TRBJ2-7; v_gene: TRBV6-5
CDR3aa: CSLPSGGRYEQYF; CDR3nt: TGCAGCTTGCCTAGCGGGGGCAGGTACGAGCAGTACTTC; d_gene: TRBD2; abundance: NA; j_gene: TRBJ2-7; v_gene: TRBV29-1
CDR3aa: CASSVHRGETQYF; CDR3nt: TGTGCCAGCAGCGTGCACAGGGGGGAGACCCAGTACTTC; d_gene: TRBD1; abundance: few; j_gene: TRBJ2-5; v_gene: TRBV9
CDR3aa: CASSAGTSGSVRETQYF; CDR3nt: TGCGCCAGCAGCGCCGGGACTAGCGGGAGCGTAAGGGAGACCCAGTACTTC; d_gene: TRBD2; abundance: NA; j_gene: TRBJ2-5; v_gene: TRBV5-1
CDR3aa: CASSERQGPYSNQPQHF; CDR3nt: TGTGCCAGCAGTGAGAGACAGGGCCCTTATAGCAATCAGCCCCAGCATTTT; d_gene: TRBD1; abundance: once; j_gene: TRBJ1-5; v_gene: TRBV6-5
CDR3aa: CASSRTGTLYEQYF; CDR3nt: TGTGCCAGCAGCCGAACCGGGACCCTATACGAGCAGTACTTC; d_gene: NA; abundance: NA; j_gene: TRBJ2-7; v_gene: TRBV10-3
CDR3aa: CSATLTRGEKLFF; CDR3nt: TGCAGTGCTACATTGACTCGTGGGGAAAAACTGTTTTTT; d_gene: NA; abundance: many; j_gene: TRBJ1-4; v_gene: TRBV20-1
CDR3aa: CASSVDGAGGTGELFF; CDR3nt: TGTGCCAGCAGCGTAGATGGAGCGGGGGGTACCGGGGAGCTGTTTTTT; d_gene: TRBD2; abundance: NA; j_gene: TRBJ2-2; v_gene: TRBV9
CDR3aa: CASSPSWTSTYEQYF; CDR3nt: TGTGCCAGCAGCCCATCCTGGACTAGCACCTACGAGCAGTACTTC; d_gene: TRBD2; abundance: few; j_gene: TRBJ2-7; v_gene: TRBV7-9
CDR3aa: CSARTGTSLGEQYF; CDR3nt: TGCAGTGCCAGGACTGGGACTAGTCTGGGCGAGCAGTACTTC; d_gene: TRBD2; abundance: many; j_gene: TRBJ2-7; v_gene: TRBV20-1
CDR3aa: CASSPQLGYTF; CDR3nt: TGTGCCAGCAGCCCCCAACTTGGCTACACCTTC; d_gene: NA; abundance: few; j_gene: TRBJ1-2; v_gene: TRBV12-3/TRBV12-4
CDR3aa: CASSVRSVFLAGGRTGELFF; CDR3nt: TGTGCCAGCAGCGTACGCTCTGTATTCCTAGCGGGAGGACGAACCGGGGAGCTGTTTTTT; d_gene: TRBD2; abundance: many; j_gene: TRBJ2-2; v_gene: TRBV9
CDR3aa: CASRYREGEQYF; CDR3nt: TGTGCCAGCAGGTACAGGGAGGGCGAGCAGTACTTC; d_gene: NA; abundance: NA; j_gene: TRBJ2-7; v_gene: TRBV12-3/TRBV12-4
CDR3aa: CASRATSGSYEQYF; CDR3nt: TGTGCCAGCAGAGCAACTAGCGGTTCCTACGAGCAGTACTTC; d_gene: TRBD2; abundance: NA; j_gene: TRBJ2-7; v_gene: TRBV7-2
CDR3aa: CASSQDYGYTF; CDR3nt: TGTGCCAGCAGCCAAGACTATGGCTACACCTTC; d_gene: NA; abundance: many; j_gene: TRBJ1-2; v_gene: TRBV4-1
CDR3aa: CASSFPLTSGPPFF; CDR3nt: TGTGCCAGCAGTTTCCCACTAACCTCAGGGCCCCCGTTCTTC; d_gene: NA; abundance: NA; j_gene: TRBJ2-1; v_gene: TRBV28
CDR3aa: CASSKGEPQHF; CDR3nt: TGTGCCAGCAGCAAGGGGGAGCCCCAGCATTTT; d_gene: NA; abundance: NA; j_gene: TRBJ1-5; v_gene: TRBV10-2
CDR3aa: CASSAGTGVGYGYTF; CDR3nt: TGTGCCAGCAGCGCCGGGACAGGGGTGGGCTATGGCTACACCTTC; d_gene: TRBD1; abundance: few; j_gene: TRBJ1-2; v_gene: TRBV9
CDR3aa: CASRGPLGIDYGYTF; CDR3nt: TGTGCCAGCAGGGGCCCACTTGGAATAGACTATGGCTACACCTTC; d_gene: NA; abundance: NA; j_gene: TRBJ1-2; v_gene: TRBV2
CDR3aa: CSARDRRAAGQETQYF; CDR3nt: TGCAGTGCTAGAGATCGGCGGGCGGCGGGGCAAGAGACCCAGTACTTC; d_gene: NA; abundance: few; j_gene: TRBJ2-5; v_gene: TRBV20-1
CDR3aa: CASSFGQDRNTIYF; CDR3nt: TGTGCCAGCAGCTTCGGACAGGATAGAAACACCATATATTTT; d_gene: TRBD1; abundance: NA; j_gene: TRBJ1-3; v_gene: TRBV7-9
CDR3aa: CASSPRPGQGMNSPLHF; CDR3nt: TGTGCCAGCAGCCCACGGCCGGGACAGGGTATGAATTCACCCCTCCACTTT; d_gene: TRBD1; abundance: many; j_gene: TRBJ1-6; v_gene: TRBV16